These 27 T cell receptor beta chains were sequenced from one sample in a study of T cell responses to AZD1222 COVID-19 vaccine. Assay used: immunoSEQ multiplex PCR; TCRdb lists only in-frame clones, some missing. The repertoire holds roughly 140,000 clones, more than 75% seen once, with approximately 2% in the top ten. Sequencing used peripheral blood, obtained 28 days after the second AZD1222 dose. These receptors all stem from an adult who received the AZD1222 COVID-19 vaccine.

This rearrangement joins TRBV5-4 to TRBJ2-7; 8 positions match TRBD1. CDR1 and CDR2 (germline): SGHNT, YYREEE (reference sequence). The CDR3 is 14 amino acids. Trimming removed 4 bases from V and 5 bases from J; junction bases left unmatched: 8. The CDR3 sequence is CASSLPDRGNEQYF. The DNA of the CDR3 is TGTGCCAGCAGCCTTCCCGACAGGGGCAACGAGCAGTACTTC.

V usage is TRBV9 and J usage is TRBJ2-2; the match to TRBD1 covers 11 bases. The CDR3 length is 14 residues. Germline V gene sequence: CDR1 SGDLS, CDR2 YYNGEE. J was trimmed by 6 bases and V by 4 bases; bases with no gene match: 2. In nucleotides, the CDR3 is TGTGCCAGCAGCATGGGACAGGGGGCCGGGGAGCTGTTTTTT. Amino acids: CASSMGQGAGELFF. The entire variable domain, with the rest obtained from reference TRBV9 and TRBJ2-2, is as follows: DSGVTQTPKHLITATGQRVTLRCSPRSGDLSVYWYQQSLDQGLQFLIQYYNGEERAKGNILERFSAQQFPDLHSELNLSSLELGDSALYFCASSMGQGAGELFFGEGSRLTVL.

J is TRBJ2-1 and V is TRBV7-3; 12 positions agree with TRBD2. V was clipped by 9 bases and J by 8 bases; unmatched bases: 5. The germline V gene encodes CDR1 SGHTA and CDR2 FQGTGA. The CDR3 has 13 residues. CDR3 protein: CASGLAGSDEQFF. The CDR3 DNA is TGTGCCAGTGGACTAGCGGGATCCGATGAGCAGTTCTTC.

This clone was seen once. The rearrangement uses TRBV7-2 and TRBJ1-1; no reliable D call. Germline-derived CDR1 and CDR2 are SGHTA and FQGNSA. The CDR3 contains 18 residues. Trimming stripped 6 bases from V and 0 bases from J, with 23 bases between. CDR3 region: CASSSPTGYQTLNTEAFF. CDR3 sequence (DNA): TGTGCCAGCAGTTCCCCGACCGGCTATCAAACTTTGAACACTGAAGCTTTCTTT.

This chain links TRBV3-1 (or the pseudogene TRBV3-2) with TRBJ2-1; 10 bases are shared with TRBD2. The germline V gene has CDR1 LGHDT and CDR2 YNNKEL (reference sequence). Unmatched junction bases numbered 8, after V lost 3 bases and J lost 9 bases. This CDR3 is built from 15 residues. The CDR3 sequence is CASSHSSGSDGEQFF. CDR3 nucleotide sequence: TGTGCCAGCAGCCATTCTAGCGGGAGCGACGGTGAGCAGTTCTTC.

This chain uses TRBV19 with TRBJ2-1; perhaps TRBD1 as D (6 bases). CDR1 is LNHDA, CDR2 SQIVND, per germline (reference sequence). Trimming removed 7 bases from V and 2 bases from J, with 9 bases in between. The CDR3 consists of 13 residues. DNA for the CDR3: TGTGCCAGTAAAAGGACAGCCTACAATGAGCAGTTCTTC. Its translation: CASKRTAYNEQFF.

The CDR3 here is CASSTFENSPLHF. In nucleotides, the CDR3 is TGTGCCAGCAGCACATTTGAGAATTCACCCCTCCACTTT. This chain links TRBV5-6 with TRBJ1-6; D remains unclear. Germline V gene lookup returns CDR1 SGHDT and CDR2 YYEEEE. V was pared by 4 bases and J by 7 bases, with 9 bases between. The CDR3 is 13 amino acids.

This chain uses TRBV5-1 with TRBJ1-6; D uncertain. Trimming cost V 0 bases and J 7 bases, with 8 bases left between them. This CDR3 is 14 amino acids long. Germline V gene sequence: CDR1 SGHRS, CDR2 YFSETQ. This CDR3 is CASSLDAANSPLHF. The CDR3 coding sequence is TGCGCCAGCAGCTTGGATGCAGCGAATTCACCCCTCCACTTT.

A few counts support this clone. V and J are TRBV5-8 and TRBJ1-1, with 7 bases fitting TRBD1. Germline values: CDR1 SGHTS, CDR2 YDEGEE. This CDR3 has 13 residues. With V trimmed by 2 bases and J by 6 bases, 4 bases remained unmatched. Here the CDR3 reads CASSLYRGAEAFF. CDR3 DNA sequence: TGTGCCAGCAGCTTATACAGGGGCGCTGAAGCTTTCTTT.

V is TRBV11-3 and J is TRBJ2-1, with D perhaps matching TRBD2 (7 bases). Per the germline V gene, CDR1 is SGHNT and CDR2 is YENEEA. This CDR3 contains 16 residues. The ends were cut back, 5 bases at V and 7 bases at J, with 21 bases in the middle. CDR3 sequence (DNA): TGTGCCAGCAGCCCCAACGCGGGGGCCGGGAGGAATGAGCAGTTCTTC. Translated: CASSPNAGAGRNEQFF.

This chain uses TRBV27 with TRBJ1-2; no definite D call. Germline V lookup: CDR1 MNHEY, CDR2 SMNVEV (reference sequence). This CDR3 spans 14 amino acids. Trimming shortened V by 4 bases and J by 2 bases, and 11 bases separated the two germline ends. In DNA form, the CDR3 reads TGTGCCAGCAGTTCGAAAAGGGTGAACTATGGCTACACCTTC. It is translated as CASSSKRVNYGYTF.

Details on this clone: The identical CDR3 is also encoded by other nucleotide sequences in the sample. The J gene is TRBJ1-2, the V gene TRBV5-1; 8 bases agree with TRBD1. The V segment lost 3 bases and the J segment 3 bases; nucleotides outside the gene matches: 1. Germline V CDR1 and CDR2: SGHRS, YFSETQ. This CDR3 has 13 residues. The CDR3 bases are TGCGCCAGCAGCTGGGGACAGGACTATGGCTACACCTTC. Translating it yields CASSWGQDYGYTF. The full variable domain, with the rest looked up from reference TRBV5-1 and TRBJ1-2, is KAGVTQTPRYLIKTRGQQVTLSCSPISGHRSVSWYQQTPGQGLQFLFEYFSETQRNKGNFPGRFSGRQFSNSRSEMNVSTLELGDSALYLCASSWGQDYGYTFGSGTRLTVV.

The chain couples TRBV5-8 to TRBJ1-1; TRBD1 matches 8 bases. The V and J ends lost 2 bases and 5 bases, in that order; junction bases with no gene match: 8. In germline, CDR1 is SGHTS, CDR2 YDEGEE. CDR3 length: 15 amino acids. CDR3 region: CASSFSSGGWTEAFF. The CDR3 DNA reads as TGTGCCAGCAGCTTTTCGTCAGGGGGCTGGACTGAAGCTTTCTTT.

J is TRBJ1-2 and V is TRBV4-2; 10 bases line up with TRBD1. Unmatched junction bases numbered 7, after V lost 4 bases and J lost 2 bases. CDR1 LGHNA and CDR2 YNFKEQ come from the germline V gene. This CDR3 is built from 16 residues. CDR3 sequence (DNA): TGTGCCAGCAGCCGCCCTCCGGGACAGGGGAACTATGGCTACACCTTC. This codes for CASSRPPGQGNYGYTF.

The V and J genes are TRBV6-1 and TRBJ1-4; D might be TRBD1 (6 bases). Germline V gene data show CDR1 as MNHNS and CDR2 as SASEGT. The ends were cut back, 3 bases at V and 8 bases at J, with 16 bases in the middle. The CDR3 consists of 15 residues. The CDR3: CASSDWGQRTEKLFF. CDR3 nucleotide sequence: TGTGCCAGCAGTGATTGGGGACAAAGAACCGAAAAACTGTTTTTT.

The rearrangement uses TRBV3-1 (or the pseudogene TRBV3-2) and TRBJ1-1, with D unclear. Germline CDR1 and CDR2: LGHDT and YNNKEL (reference sequence). Trimming cost V 5 bases and J 0 bases, with 13 bases left between them. This CDR3 is 15 amino acids long. CDR3 bases: TGTGCCAGCAGCTATGGCGCAGTCTTGAACACTGAAGCTTTCTTT. This encodes CASSYGAVLNTEAFF.

The J gene is TRBJ1-3, the V gene TRBV2, with D tentatively TRBD1 (5 bases). V lost 1 base to trimming and J lost 1 base, with 8 bases between them. The CDR3 loop spans 15 amino acids. Germline-derived CDR1 and CDR2 are SNHLY and FYNNEI. The CDR3 DNA sequence: TGTGCCAGCAGTGAAGGGGGGTTTTCTGGAAACACCATATATTTT. This translates into CASSEGGFSGNTIYF. Using reference TRBV2 and TRBJ1-3 for the parts outside the CDR3, the full variable domain is EPEVTQTPSHQVTQMGQEVILRCVPISNHLYFYWYRQILGQKVEFLVSFYNNEISEKSEIFDDQFSVERPDGSNFTLKIRSTKLEDSAMYFCASSEGGFSGNTIYFGEGSWLTVV.

This rearrangement joins TRBV6-5 to TRBJ1-2; TRBD1 is a possible D gene (6 bases). CDR1 and CDR2 from the germline V gene are MNHEY and SVGAGI. V gave up 2 bases and J gave up 4 bases, with 14 bases separating them. This CDR3 region has 15 residues. The CDR3 DNA reads as TGTGCCAGCAGTTACCCGGGGGCGGGCGGCTATGGCTACACCTTC. It encodes CASSYPGAGGYGYTF.

The rearrangement uses TRBV14 and TRBJ2-7; 7 bases fit TRBD1. The CDR3 consists of 14 residues. J gave up 4 bases and V 4 bases, and 7 bases lay outside the gene matches. CDR1 is SGHDN, CDR2 FVKESK, per germline. CDR3 amino acids: CASSRQTGLYEQYF. The CDR3 DNA sequence: TGTGCCAGCAGCCGGCAGACAGGGTTGTACGAGCAGTACTTC.

This clone was recorded once. This chain connects TRBV2 to TRBJ2-7; D is undetermined. V lost 6 bases, J lost 3 bases, and 6 bases lay in between. Per germline, CDR1 SNHLY and CDR2 FYNNEI. The CDR3 has 11 amino acids. CDR3 sequence reads: CASRRVYEQYF. The DNA for the CDR3 is TGTGCCAGCAGACGGGTCTACGAGCAGTACTTC. The whole variable domain, remainder taken from reference TRBV2 and TRBJ2-7, is EPEVTQTPSHQVTQMGQEVILRCVPISNHLYFYWYRQILGQKVEFLVSFYNNEISEKSEIFDDQFSVERPDGSNFTLKIRSTKLEDSAMYFCASRRVYEQYFGPGTRLTVT.

The chain couples TRBV18 to TRBJ2-3; D remains ambiguous. Germline CDR1 reads KGHSH; CDR2 reads LQKENI. V was trimmed by 2 bases and J by 3 bases, leaving 9 bases between them. The CDR3 consists of 14 residues. The CDR3 here is CASSPGVGTDTQYF. In nucleotides, the CDR3 is TGTGCCAGCTCACCAGGGGTGGGGACAGATACGCAGTATTTT. Full variable domain (missing parts from reference TRBV18 and TRBJ2-3): NAGVMQNPRHLVRRRGQEARLRCSPMKGHSHVYWYRQLPEEGLKFMVYLQKENIIDESGMPKERFSAEFPKEGPSILRIQQVVRGDSAAYFCASSPGVGTDTQYFGPGTRLTVL.

This rearrangement joins TRBV9 to TRBJ1-5, with D perhaps matching TRBD1 (5 bases). The V gene lost 0 bases and the J gene lost 4 bases, with 11 bases spanning the gap. The CDR3 contains 15 residues. Looked up from germline, CDR1 is SGDLS and CDR2 is YYNGEE. The CDR3 sequence is CASSVGWGRNQPQHF. DNA for the CDR3: TGTGCCAGCAGCGTAGGATGGGGGAGAAATCAGCCCCAGCATTTT.

The chain is built from TRBV5-6 and TRBJ2-1; no firm D call. The CDR3 loop spans 14 amino acids. The ends were cut back, 0 bases at V and 0 bases at J, with 4 bases in the middle. CDR1 SGHDT and CDR2 YYEEEE come from the germline V gene. The CDR3 is CASSLEISYNEQFF. DNA for the CDR3: TGTGCCAGCAGCTTGGAGATCTCCTACAATGAGCAGTTCTTC.

This clone was seen a few times. The rearrangement joins TRBV6-6 to TRBJ2-7; 7 bases are a match to TRBD2. Germline V gene data show CDR1 as MNHNY and CDR2 as SVGAGI (reference sequence). V dropped 2 bases and J dropped 5; count of bases not matched to a gene: 6. CDR3 length: 14 amino acids. CDR3 sequence: CASSYQGGPNEQYF. CDR3 nucleotide sequence: TGTGCCAGCAGTTACCAGGGAGGGCCTAACGAGCAGTACTTC.

V and J are TRBV29-1 and TRBJ1-1; 10 nucleotides line up with TRBD1. V lost 4 bases and J lost 4; bases outside the gene matches: 6. The germline V gene has CDR1 SQVTM and CDR2 ANQGSEA. This CDR3 comprises 14 residues. This chain's CDR3 is CSVAQGQGSTEAFF. The CDR3, as DNA: TGCAGCGTTGCCCAGGGACAGGGGAGCACTGAAGCTTTCTTT.

The chain links TRBV5-1 to TRBJ1-2; 8 bases match TRBD1. The germline gives CDR1 SGHRS, CDR2 YFSETQ. The CDR3 loop spans 15 amino acids. V lost 0 bases and J lost 8; bases outside the gene matches: 9. The CDR3 DNA is TGCGCCAGCAGCTTGGGCGGACAGGGTTCTGCCGGCTACACCTTC. Translated, it gives CASSLGGQGSAGYTF. Using reference TRBV5-1 and TRBJ1-2 for the parts outside the CDR3, the full variable domain is KAGVTQTPRYLIKTRGQQVTLSCSPISGHRSVSWYQQTPGQGLQFLFEYFSETQRNKGNFPGRFSGRQFSNSRSEMNVSTLELGDSALYLCASSLGGQGSAGYTFGSGTRLTVV.

The chain employs TRBV6-5 and TRBJ1-2; possible D gene TRBD1, 5 bases. With 11 bases removed from V and 8 bases from J, the gap between germline ends came to 15 bases. The CDR3 loop spans 11 amino acids. Per germline, CDR1 MNHEY and CDR2 SVGAGI. CDR3: CAAGGARGYTF. For the CDR3, the DNA is TGTGCCGCTGGTGGGGCGCGGGGCTACACCTTC.